This TCR beta chain originates from a study of T cells after posttransplantation cyclophosphamide (dated by TCRdb to between 2015 and 2016). Turning to the overall study: Using TRB sequencing, the study followed how the T cell repertoire rebuilt after myeloablative bone marrow transplantation with posttransplantation cyclophosphamide given as GVHD prophylaxis. Samples from roughly 32 PTCy-treated patients, along with samples from 16 of their related bone marrow donors, underwent antigen receptor sequencing. Blood from all 35 or so PTCy patients with 1-year posttransplant specimens was subjected to TRB sequencing. In 3 patients, TRB sequencing was also performed on up to about 3 more blood samples taken 2 to 5.2 years after transplant, and in 4 patients, pretransplant blood was also TRB-sequenced. TRA and TRB clonality were tightly correlated in several samples, so subsequent TCR analyses focused on TRB only. Public TRB sequences were checked against a database of over 3,500 sequences associated with responses to pathogens, tumor antigens, self-antigens and alloantigens. General conclusions and limits of the study: Across the approximately 48 patients, TRB clonality was highly associated with recipient CMV seropositivity and CMV reactivation, and diversity with PTCy was similar to that in the CNI/methotrexate controls. At 1-2 months, donor-recipient similarity was low but rose over the first year, and the later blood repertoires were often dominated by donor CD8+ memory clones. The TRB repertoires of T cells infiltrating skin or the GI tract showed only limited overlap with the TRB repertoires found in blood.

Genomic DNA was the input for TRB sequencing, which was run either with the immunoSEQ assay at survey resolution or with the hsTCRB kit. In the source study's methods: The immunoSEQ software was used for initial read processing, and the LymphoSeq R package was used for repertoire analyses. Clonality was calculated as 1 minus normalized Shannon entropy, and the Gini coefficient was also calculated for each TRB dataset. Phenotypes of unsorted samples were inferred by mapping TRB sequences from sorted subsets of the recipient or donor onto the same recipient's unsorted samples. Entries here come from immuneACCESS through TCRdb and include only in-frame sequences with V and J called. Some clones fail to appear in such tables; in the studies checked, an unresolved V gene covers under half of the shortfall, and the cause of the remainder is unknown. The D gene and trimming were derived from the DNA, and the V and J assignments and clone size from that table. A total of some 43,000 clones appear in this sample, 90% of them only once. The top ten clones comprise under 3% of the sample.

The CDR3 numbers 15 residues from cysteine through phenylalanine. The CDR3 DNA has 45 bases and is translated from base 1. Looking up the germline V gene yields CDR1 KGHSH and CDR2 LQKENI. Between the V and J ends, shortened by 3 bases and 3 bases respectively, the junction contains 13 bases. About this clone itself: What antigen it recognizes has not been identified. No base quality information exists; no much larger clone differs at one position.

The treatment or condition tag for this specimen amounts to: high-dose cyclophosphamide on days +3 and +4 as single-agent GVHD prophylaxis. Busulfan and fludarabine conditioning, a related or unrelated marrow graft, and cyclophosphamide on days +3 and +4 were given to PTCy patients. PTCy-treated patients were drawn from a prospective multi-institutional clinical trial. Mononuclear cells from peripheral blood and bone marrow were separated by Ficoll-Hypaque density centrifugation and then cryopreserved. The material sequenced was PBMCs, taken 62 days after allogeneic stem cell transplant with posttransplant cyclophosphamide. In this chain, TRBV18 is recombined with TRBJ2-3; the D gene is possibly TRBD2, with 5 bases matching. The TCR sequence derives from a male patient aged 55 to 70 who received an allogeneic stem cell transplant from a related donor and was CMV-positive. After a transplant, the donor of the graft may account for some T cells. The nucleotide sequence reads as follows: TGTGCCAGCTCACCTCCGGGAAGTTGGACAGATACGCAGTATTTT. This gives the protein CASSPPGSWTDTQYF.